This is a list of T cell receptor beta chains from one sample in a study of post-analysis software for immune sequencing data. TCRdb fed the PCR reads into MiXCR, producing one record per CDR3 protein. The data contain 750,000 to 950,000 distinct CDR3 sequences, 35% to 55% of them singletons. The source material was blood. These TCRs come from a girl under 18 with multiple sclerosis. The CDR3 runs from the conserved cysteine through the conserved F or W. The D gene is left open where the match is weak. Rows give clone size only sometimes, using once, few, many, or a class for an expanded clone.

few	TRBJ1-2	TRBV7-8	.	TGTGCCAGCAGCCCCCGGGGGGGCCTGGACTATGGCTACACCTTC	CASSPRGGLDYGYTF
many	TRBJ2-1	TRBV20-1	.	TGCAGTGCCAGACCCCCAGCAGGGTATGAGCAGTTCTTC	CSARPPAGYEQFF
few	TRBJ2-7	TRBV29-1	.	TGCAGCGTTGAAACCTCCGGGAGCTACGAGCAGTACTTC	CSVETSGSYEQYF
once	TRBJ2-7	TRBV20-1	TRBD2	TGCAGTGCTAGAGATCTCCGACTAGCGGGAGGCTACGAGCAGTACTTC	CSARDLRLAGGYEQYF
.	TRBJ2-7	TRBV7-2	TRBD2	TGTGCCAGCAGCTCAGCAGGACTAGTGCCTTACGAGCAGTACTTC	CASSSAGLVPYEQYF
.	TRBJ1-2	TRBV5-1	.	TGCGCCAGCAGCCCCGTCAGGGGTGATGGCTACACCTTC	CASSPVRGDGYTF
few	TRBJ2-7	TRBV7-8	.	TGTGCCAGCAGCTTATACTACGCCTACGAGCAGTACTTC	CASSLYYAYEQYF
.	TRBJ2-5	TRBV6-6	.	TGTGCCAGCACCTTCGGGGAGACCCAGTACTTC	CASTFGETQYF
.	TRBJ2-7	TRBV12-3/TRBV12-4	TRBD2	TGTGCCAGCAGCCGAGCGGGAAACGAGCAGTACTTC	CASSRAGNEQYF
few	TRBJ2-3	TRBV11-3	TRBD2	TGTGCCAGCAGCTCTTTAGCGGGAGATACGCAGTATTTT	CASSSLAGDTQYF
few	TRBJ2-1	TRBV20-1	TRBD2	TGCAGTGCCCGGGCCCTAGCGGGAGCCCGGGAGCAGTTCTTC	CSARALAGAREQFF
once	TRBJ1-2	TRBV20-1	TRBD1	TGCAGTGCTAGAGATTTGGACAGGGGGGCCTATGGCTACACCTTC	CSARDLDRGAYGYTF
.	TRBJ2-3	TRBV29-1	TRBD2	TGCAGCGTCGATTTAGCGGGAGGGCCGACAGATACGCAGTATTTT	CSVDLAGGPTDTQYF
.	TRBJ1-1	TRBV4-3	.	TGCGCCAGCAGCCAAGACGGTCCAGCGACCAACACTGAAGCTTTCTTT	CASSQDGPATNTEAFF
.	TRBJ1-4	TRBV7-9	.	TGTGCCAGCAGCTTGGGGATGGGGACGGACGGAGAAAAACTGTTTTTT	CASSLGMGTDGEKLFF
.	TRBJ2-7	TRBV4-2	.	TGTGCCAGCAGCCAAGTTCTAGGGTCCTCGGCCTACGGGCAGTACTTC	CASSQVLGSSAYGQYF
few	TRBJ2-7	TRBV10-3	.	TGTGCCATCAGTGAGCAGGAGTTGGGCGAGCAGTACTTC	CAISEQELGEQYF
few	TRBJ2-1	TRBV4-3	.	TGCGCCAGCAGCCAAGATTTGAGCGGGTGGCAGTTCTTC	CASSQDLSGWQFF
.	TRBJ1-5	TRBV6-2/TRBV6-3	TRBD1	TGTGCCAGCAGTTCCCCGACAGGGCCGAATCAGCCCCAGCATTTT	CASSSPTGPNQPQHF
.	TRBJ2-1	TRBV7-7	TRBD1	TGTGCTAGCAGCCCGGCGGGACAGGGTCCCTACAATGAGCAGTTCTTC	CASSPAGQGPYNEQFF
.	TRBJ2-7	TRBV7-2	.	TGTGCCAGCAGCCCCCAGACGGGACCCTACGAGCAGTACTTC	CASSPQTGPYEQYF
.	TRBJ2-1	TRBV10-2	TRBD2	TGCGCCAGCAGCCTTGACGGTAGCGGGAGAAGCAATGAGCAGTTCTTC	CASSLDGSGRSNEQFF
once	TRBJ2-7	TRBV28	.	TGTGCCAGCGGAGTTGGTCTGGACTACGAGCAGTACTTC	CASGVGLDYEQYF
.	TRBJ2-7	TRBV7-2	.	TGTGCCAGCAGCTTAGGATTCCCTTTCTCCTACGAGCAGTACTTC	CASSLGFPFSYEQYF